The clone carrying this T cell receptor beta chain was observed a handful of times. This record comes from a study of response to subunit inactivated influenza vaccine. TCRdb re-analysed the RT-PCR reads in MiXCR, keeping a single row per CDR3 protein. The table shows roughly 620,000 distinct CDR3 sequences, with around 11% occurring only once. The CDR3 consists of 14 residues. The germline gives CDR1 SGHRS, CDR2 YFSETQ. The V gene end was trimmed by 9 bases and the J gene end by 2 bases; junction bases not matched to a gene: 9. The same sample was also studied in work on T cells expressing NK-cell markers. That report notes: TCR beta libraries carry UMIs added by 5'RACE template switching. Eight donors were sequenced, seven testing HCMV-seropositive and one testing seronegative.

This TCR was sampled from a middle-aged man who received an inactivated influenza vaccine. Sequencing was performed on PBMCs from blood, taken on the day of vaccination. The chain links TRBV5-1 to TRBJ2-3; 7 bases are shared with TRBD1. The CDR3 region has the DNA TGCGCCACCACTTCGGGGACAGCCACAGATACGCAGTATTTT. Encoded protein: CATTSGTATDTQYF.